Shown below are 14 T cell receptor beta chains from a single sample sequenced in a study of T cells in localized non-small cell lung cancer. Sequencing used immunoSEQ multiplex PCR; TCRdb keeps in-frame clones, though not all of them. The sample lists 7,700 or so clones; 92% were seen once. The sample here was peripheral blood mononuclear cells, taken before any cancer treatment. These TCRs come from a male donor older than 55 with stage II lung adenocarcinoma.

The CDR3: CASNRDRRWEFF. The CDR3 bases are TGTGCCAGCAACCGGGACCGTAGGTGGGAATTCTTC. The chain joins TRBV6-1 to TRBJ2-1, with D possibly being TRBD1 or TRBD2 (5 bases each). This CDR3 has 12 amino acids. V was cut by 7 bases and J by 16 bases, with 20 bases left in between. Germline values: CDR1 MNHNS, CDR2 SASEGT.

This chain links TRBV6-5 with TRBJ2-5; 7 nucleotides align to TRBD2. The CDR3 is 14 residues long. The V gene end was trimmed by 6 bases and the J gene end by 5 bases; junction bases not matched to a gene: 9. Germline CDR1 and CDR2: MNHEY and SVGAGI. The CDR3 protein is CASRPGGMRETQYF. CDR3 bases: TGTGCCAGCAGACCGGGGGGAATGCGGGAGACCCAGTACTTC.

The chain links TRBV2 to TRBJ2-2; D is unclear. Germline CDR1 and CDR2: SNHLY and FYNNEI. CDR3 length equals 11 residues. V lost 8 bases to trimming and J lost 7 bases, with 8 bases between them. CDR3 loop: CASRAVGELFF. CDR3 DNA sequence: TGTGCCAGCCGGGCGGTCGGGGAGCTGTTTTTT. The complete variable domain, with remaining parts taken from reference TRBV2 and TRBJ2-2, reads EPEVTQTPSHQVTQMGQEVILRCVPISNHLYFYWYRQILGQKVEFLVSFYNNEISEKSEIFDDQFSVERPDGSNFTLKIRSTKLEDSAMYFCASRAVGELFFGEGSRLTVL.

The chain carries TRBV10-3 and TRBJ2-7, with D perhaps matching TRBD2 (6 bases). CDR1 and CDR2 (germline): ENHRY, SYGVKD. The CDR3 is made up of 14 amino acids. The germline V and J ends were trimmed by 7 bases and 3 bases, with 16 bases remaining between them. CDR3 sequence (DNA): TGTGCCATCAAGGAGGAGGGGAGGATCTACGAGCAGTACTTC. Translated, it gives CAIKEEGRIYEQYF.

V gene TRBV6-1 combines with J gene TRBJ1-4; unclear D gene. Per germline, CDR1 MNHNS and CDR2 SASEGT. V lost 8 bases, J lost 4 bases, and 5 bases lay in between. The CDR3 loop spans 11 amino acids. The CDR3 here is CASDYNEKLFF. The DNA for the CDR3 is TGTGCCAGCGATTATAATGAAAAACTGTTTTTT.

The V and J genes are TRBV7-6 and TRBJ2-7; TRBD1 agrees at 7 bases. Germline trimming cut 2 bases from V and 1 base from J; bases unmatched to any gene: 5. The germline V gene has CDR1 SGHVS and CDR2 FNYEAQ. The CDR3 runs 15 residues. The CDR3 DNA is TGTGCCAGCAGCTTAAGACAGGGCCCATCCTACGAGCAGTACTTC. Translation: CASSLRQGPSYEQYF.

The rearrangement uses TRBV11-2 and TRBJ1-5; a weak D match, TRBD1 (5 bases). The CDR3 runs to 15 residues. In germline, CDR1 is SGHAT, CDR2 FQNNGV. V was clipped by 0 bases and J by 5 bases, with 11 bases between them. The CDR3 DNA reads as TGTGCCAGCAGCTTAGATTTTCAGGGCCATCAGCCCCAGCATTTT. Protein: CASSLDFQGHQPQHF.

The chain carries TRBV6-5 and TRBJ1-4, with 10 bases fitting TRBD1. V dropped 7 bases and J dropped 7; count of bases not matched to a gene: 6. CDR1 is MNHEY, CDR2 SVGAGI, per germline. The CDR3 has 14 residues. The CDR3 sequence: CASKPGQGSEKLFF. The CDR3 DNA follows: TGTGCCAGCAAACCGGGACAGGGGAGTGAAAAACTGTTTTTT.

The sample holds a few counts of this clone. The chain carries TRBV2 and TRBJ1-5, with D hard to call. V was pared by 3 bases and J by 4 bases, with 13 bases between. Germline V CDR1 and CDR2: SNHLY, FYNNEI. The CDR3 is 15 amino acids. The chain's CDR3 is CASSDLGRLNQPQHF. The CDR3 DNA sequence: TGTGCCAGCAGTGATTTGGGCAGACTAAATCAGCCCCAGCATTTT.

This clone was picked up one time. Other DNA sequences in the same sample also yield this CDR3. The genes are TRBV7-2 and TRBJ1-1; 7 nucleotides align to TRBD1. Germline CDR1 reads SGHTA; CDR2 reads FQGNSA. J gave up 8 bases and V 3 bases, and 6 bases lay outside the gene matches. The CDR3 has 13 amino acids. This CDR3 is CASSFSDRAEAFF. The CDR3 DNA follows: TGTGCCAGCAGCTTTAGCGACAGGGCAGAAGCTTTCTTT.

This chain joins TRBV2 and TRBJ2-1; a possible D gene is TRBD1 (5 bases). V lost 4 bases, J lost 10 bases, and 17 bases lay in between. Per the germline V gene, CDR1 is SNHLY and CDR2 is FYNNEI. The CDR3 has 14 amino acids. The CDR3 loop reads CASSGIRGQSEQFF. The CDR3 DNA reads TGTGCCAGCAGTGGAATTAGGGGCCAGTCGGAGCAGTTCTTC.

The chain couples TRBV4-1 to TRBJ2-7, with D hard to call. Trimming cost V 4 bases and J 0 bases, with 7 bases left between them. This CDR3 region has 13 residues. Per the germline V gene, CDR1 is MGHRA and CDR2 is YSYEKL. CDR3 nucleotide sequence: TGCGCCAGCAGCCCTCGGCTCTCCTACGAGCAGTACTTC. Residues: CASSPRLSYEQYF.

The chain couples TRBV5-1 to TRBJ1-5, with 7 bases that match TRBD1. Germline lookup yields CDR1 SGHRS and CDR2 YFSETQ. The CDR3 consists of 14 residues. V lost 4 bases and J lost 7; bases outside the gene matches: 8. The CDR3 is CASSRDSIEQPQHF. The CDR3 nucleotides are TGCGCCAGCAGCCGGGACAGCATAGAACAGCCCCAGCATTTT.

The CDR3 bases are TGTGCCAGCAGCTTAATCCCCACAAGGATGCACACTGAAGCTTTCTTT. Translating it yields CASSLIPTRMHTEAFF. The chain uses TRBV7-9 and TRBJ1-1; D is uncertain. The V gene lost 2 bases and the J gene lost 3 bases, with 16 bases spanning the gap. There are 16 residues in the CDR3. Germline CDR1 and CDR2: SEHNR and FQNEAQ (reference sequence).